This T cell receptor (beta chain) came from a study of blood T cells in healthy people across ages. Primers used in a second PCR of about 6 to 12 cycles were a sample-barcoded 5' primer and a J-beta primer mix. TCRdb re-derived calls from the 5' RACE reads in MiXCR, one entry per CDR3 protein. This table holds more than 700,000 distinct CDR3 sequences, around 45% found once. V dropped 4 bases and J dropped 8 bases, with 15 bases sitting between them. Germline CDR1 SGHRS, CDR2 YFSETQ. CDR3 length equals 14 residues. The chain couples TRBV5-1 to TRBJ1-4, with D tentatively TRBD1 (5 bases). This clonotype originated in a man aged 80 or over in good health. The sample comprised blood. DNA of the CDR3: TGCGCCAGCAGCCCTATTGACAGTGGGGAAAAACTGTTTTTT. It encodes CASSPIDSGEKLFF.